The rows below give T cell receptor beta chains drawn from one sample of a study of T cell responses to AZD1222 COVID-19 vaccine. Only in-frame clones appear in the TCRdb table, and some are missing; sequencing was by immunoSEQ multiplex PCR. The top ten clones hold around 8% of a sample with 140,000 to 150,000 clones, around 85% of them seen once. This specimen was peripheral blood, taken on day 0 of AZD1222 vaccination. These receptors were taken from an adult in good health. The CDR3 runs from the conserved cysteine through the conserved F or W. A D gene is named only where the DNA matches it firmly. Part of the rows lack a size; the others show once, few, many or a class for expanded clones.

cdr3_length: 14; j_call: TRBJ1-1; v_call: TRBV30; clone_size: -; d_call: TRBD1; cdr3_nt: TGTGCCTGGAGTAACCGGGCAGGGGGTCAAAGGGCTTTCTTT; cdr3_aa: CAWSNRAGGQRAFF
cdr3_length: 15; j_call: TRBJ1-5; v_call: TRBV19; clone_size: few; d_call: -; cdr3_nt: TGTGCCAGTAGTATAGCAGGCCATAGCAATCAGCCCCAGCATTTT; cdr3_aa: CASSIAGHSNQPQHF
cdr3_length: 11; j_call: TRBJ1-2; v_call: TRBV28; clone_size: once; d_call: -; cdr3_nt: TGTGCCAGCAGTTCCAGGGTAGGCTACACCTTC; cdr3_aa: CASSSRVGYTF
cdr3_length: 14; j_call: TRBJ1-5; v_call: TRBV30; clone_size: -; d_call: -; cdr3_nt: TGTGCCTGGGGTTCCATTACAGGCAATCAGCCCCAGCATTTT; cdr3_aa: CAWGSITGNQPQHF
cdr3_length: 18; j_call: TRBJ2-6; v_call: TRBV5-1; clone_size: -; d_call: -; cdr3_nt: TGCGCCAGCAGCTTGGTCGCTAGCGCCCCCTCTGGGGCCAACGTCCTGACTTTC; cdr3_aa: CASSLVASAPSGANVLTF
cdr3_length: 16; j_call: TRBJ1-4; v_call: TRBV5-4; clone_size: -; d_call: TRBD1; cdr3_nt: TGTGCCAGCAGCTTGGGACAGGGCGGCACCAATGAAAAACTGTTTTTT; cdr3_aa: CASSLGQGGTNEKLFF
cdr3_length: 14; j_call: TRBJ1-6; v_call: TRBV3-1/TRBV3-2; clone_size: -; d_call: -; cdr3_nt: TGTGCCAGCAGCCAGGACGGATATAATTCACCCCTCCACTTT; cdr3_aa: CASSQDGYNSPLHF
cdr3_length: 14; j_call: TRBJ1-4; v_call: TRBV6-5; clone_size: -; d_call: TRBD1; cdr3_nt: TGTGCCAGCAGGCGACAGGGGGCGGTTGAAAAACTGTTTTTT; cdr3_aa: CASRRQGAVEKLFF
cdr3_length: 15; j_call: TRBJ1-3; v_call: TRBV3-1/TRBV3-2; clone_size: -; d_call: -; cdr3_nt: TGTGCCAGCAGCCCCATGACAGTCTCTGGAAACACCATATATTTT; cdr3_aa: CASSPMTVSGNTIYF
cdr3_length: 16; j_call: TRBJ2-3; v_call: TRBV9; clone_size: -; d_call: TRBD2; cdr3_nt: TGTGCCAGCAGCGTTTCCGCTGGACTAGCGGGAGATACGCAGTATTTT; cdr3_aa: CASSVSAGLAGDTQYF
cdr3_length: 15; j_call: TRBJ2-1; v_call: TRBV30; clone_size: -; d_call: -; cdr3_nt: TGTGCCTGGAGTGAGGGGGGCGCGACCTACAATGAGCAGTTCTTC; cdr3_aa: CAWSEGGATYNEQFF
cdr3_length: 14; j_call: TRBJ2-7; v_call: TRBV6-5; clone_size: -; d_call: TRBD1; cdr3_nt: TGTGCCAGCACAAGGCGGGCAGGGGGCAACGAGCAGTACTTC; cdr3_aa: CASTRRAGGNEQYF
cdr3_length: 13; j_call: TRBJ2-4; v_call: TRBV29-1; clone_size: -; d_call: -; cdr3_nt: TGCAGCGCTATTTTAGGGGGAGGAAACATTCAGTACTTC; cdr3_aa: CSAILGGGNIQYF
cdr3_length: 13; j_call: TRBJ2-3; v_call: TRBV5-4; clone_size: -; d_call: -; cdr3_nt: TGTGCCAGCAGCTTGGAGATAGCCGAATCACAGTATTTT; cdr3_aa: CASSLEIAESQYF
cdr3_length: 19; j_call: TRBJ1-6; v_call: TRBV7-8; clone_size: many; d_call: TRBD1; cdr3_nt: TGTGCCAGCAGCTTAGACCGGGACAGAGAAAGCTCCTATAATTCACCCCTCCACTTT; cdr3_aa: CASSLDRDRESSYNSPLHF
cdr3_length: 13; j_call: TRBJ1-5; v_call: TRBV27; clone_size: -; d_call: -; cdr3_nt: TGTGCCAGCAGCTTGGGGGAAAATCAGCCCCAGCATTTT; cdr3_aa: CASSLGENQPQHF
cdr3_length: 11; j_call: TRBJ1-6; v_call: TRBV10-3; clone_size: -; d_call: -; cdr3_nt: TGTGCCATCAGAGATAATTCACCCCTCCACTTT; cdr3_aa: CAIRDNSPLHF
cdr3_length: 16; j_call: TRBJ2-2; v_call: TRBV7-2; clone_size: -; d_call: -; cdr3_nt: TGTGCCAGCAGCTTAGAGGTGGGGGGGAACACCGGGGAGCTGTTTTTT; cdr3_aa: CASSLEVGGNTGELFF
cdr3_length: 14; j_call: TRBJ2-1; v_call: TRBV6-1; clone_size: -; d_call: -; cdr3_nt: TGTGCCAGCAGTGAAGCCTTTGGGAGCAATGAGCAGTTCTTC; cdr3_aa: CASSEAFGSNEQFF
cdr3_length: 16; j_call: TRBJ2-5; v_call: TRBV7-2; clone_size: -; d_call: -; cdr3_nt: TGTGCCAGCAGTTTGGGGGGACTTACTCATAAAGAGACCCAGTACTTC; cdr3_aa: CASSLGGLTHKETQYF
cdr3_length: 13; j_call: TRBJ2-2; v_call: TRBV2; clone_size: -; d_call: -; cdr3_nt: TGTGCCAGCAGCGCCGAGGGGGCCGGGGAGCTGTTTTTT; cdr3_aa: CASSAEGAGELFF
cdr3_length: 13; j_call: TRBJ2-7; v_call: TRBV29-1; clone_size: -; d_call: -; cdr3_nt: TGCAGCGTTGACGGCCCCGGCAGGTACGAGCAGTACTTC; cdr3_aa: CSVDGPGRYEQYF
cdr3_length: 14; j_call: TRBJ2-5; v_call: TRBV5-1; clone_size: once; d_call: -; cdr3_nt: TGCGCCAGCAGTTTACAGGGCATTGAAGAGACCCAGTACTTC; cdr3_aa: CASSLQGIEETQYF
cdr3_length: 13; j_call: TRBJ2-3; v_call: TRBV11-3; clone_size: -; d_call: -; cdr3_nt: TGTGCCAGCAGCTCTACCCTGGCAGATACGCAGTATTTT; cdr3_aa: CASSSTLADTQYF
cdr3_length: 16; j_call: TRBJ1-2; v_call: TRBV13; clone_size: -; d_call: -; cdr3_nt: TGTGCCAGCAGCTTATACGCCGGCACAGGGAACTATGGCTACACCTTC; cdr3_aa: CASSLYAGTGNYGYTF
cdr3_length: 15; j_call: TRBJ2-1; v_call: TRBV19; clone_size: many; d_call: -; cdr3_nt: TGTGCCAGTAGTATAGAATACTTTTCCTACAATGAGCAGTTCTTC; cdr3_aa: CASSIEYFSYNEQFF
cdr3_length: 15; j_call: TRBJ2-7; v_call: TRBV21-1; clone_size: -; d_call: -; cdr3_nt: TGTGCCAGCAGCCGTTGCCGTGGCCGTACGTGGGAGCAGTACTTC; cdr3_aa: CASSRCRGRTWEQYF
cdr3_length: 13; j_call: TRBJ2-7; v_call: TRBV25-1; clone_size: once; d_call: -; cdr3_nt: TGTGCCAGCAGTGGTTCAGGGGTCGACGAGCAGTACTTC; cdr3_aa: CASSGSGVDEQYF
cdr3_length: 14; j_call: TRBJ1-2; v_call: TRBV25-1; clone_size: -; d_call: -; cdr3_nt: TGTGCCAGCAGTTTAGGTGATGGAGGCTATGGCTACACCTTC; cdr3_aa: CASSLGDGGYGYTF
cdr3_length: 12; j_call: TRBJ2-1; v_call: TRBV3-1/TRBV3-2; clone_size: -; d_call: -; cdr3_nt: TGTGCCAGCAGGTATGGGACCGGTGAGCAGTTCTTC; cdr3_aa: CASRYGTGEQFF
cdr3_length: 16; j_call: TRBJ1-4; v_call: TRBV5-1; clone_size: -; d_call: TRBD1; cdr3_nt: TGCGCCAGCAGCTTGAACCGGGACAGGGAAGGCGAAAAACTGTTTTTT; cdr3_aa: CASSLNRDREGEKLFF
cdr3_length: 13; j_call: TRBJ2-3; v_call: TRBV12-3/TRBV12-4; clone_size: -; d_call: -; cdr3_nt: TGTGCCAGCAGTCAAGGGACCCGAGATACGCAGTATTTT; cdr3_aa: CASSQGTRDTQYF
cdr3_length: 14; j_call: TRBJ1-3; v_call: TRBV2; clone_size: -; d_call: -; cdr3_nt: TGTGCCAGCACAGGGACCATCTCTGGAAACACCATATATTTT; cdr3_aa: CASTGTISGNTIYF
cdr3_length: 11; j_call: TRBJ2-3; v_call: TRBV6-6; clone_size: -; d_call: -; cdr3_nt: TGTGCCAGCACCGCGACAGATACGCAGTATTTT; cdr3_aa: CASTATDTQYF
cdr3_length: 16; j_call: TRBJ2-1; v_call: TRBV10-3; clone_size: -; d_call: TRBD2; cdr3_nt: TGTGCCATCAGATCTCTTACTAGCGGGGGGAGTAATGAGCAGTTCTTC; cdr3_aa: CAIRSLTSGGSNEQFF
cdr3_length: 13; j_call: TRBJ2-7; v_call: TRBV19; clone_size: -; d_call: TRBD1; cdr3_nt: TGTGCCAGTAGGGACAGGGGGCCGAGTGAGCAGTACTTC; cdr3_aa: CASRDRGPSEQYF
cdr3_length: 12; j_call: TRBJ2-5; v_call: TRBV2; clone_size: -; d_call: -; cdr3_nt: TGTGCCAGCTCCCGCAGAGGGGAGACCCAGTACTTC; cdr3_aa: CASSRRGETQYF
cdr3_length: 16; j_call: TRBJ1-1; v_call: TRBV27; clone_size: -; d_call: -; cdr3_nt: TGTGCCAGCAGTTTCTCCCTGGGGGGAGTGAACACTGAAGCTTTCTTT; cdr3_aa: CASSFSLGGVNTEAFF
cdr3_length: 10; j_call: TRBJ2-1; v_call: TRBV20-1; clone_size: -; d_call: -; cdr3_nt: TGCAGTGCTAGCAGCAATGAGCAGTTCTTC; cdr3_aa: CSASSNEQFF
cdr3_length: 14; j_call: TRBJ1-2; v_call: TRBV11-2; clone_size: -; d_call: -; cdr3_nt: TGTGCCAGCACCCCAACCTTATCTGACTATGGCTACACCTTC; cdr3_aa: CASTPTLSDYGYTF
cdr3_length: 15; j_call: TRBJ2-5; v_call: TRBV11-2; clone_size: -; d_call: -; cdr3_nt: TGTGCCAGCAGCCCCCCCCCAGAAAACCAAGAGACCCAGTACTTC; cdr3_aa: CASSPPPENQETQYF
cdr3_length: 13; j_call: TRBJ2-7; v_call: TRBV7-9; clone_size: once; d_call: -; cdr3_nt: TGTGCCAGCACCCCCTTGGACGCCTACGAGCAGTACTTC; cdr3_aa: CASTPLDAYEQYF
cdr3_length: 17; j_call: TRBJ2-7; v_call: TRBV6-1; clone_size: few; d_call: TRBD1; cdr3_nt: TGTGCCAGCAGTGAATTTAGGTCCGGGACAGGGAGGGCGGAGCAGTACTTC; cdr3_aa: CASSEFRSGTGRAEQYF
cdr3_length: 17; j_call: TRBJ2-1; v_call: TRBV11-3; clone_size: -; d_call: -; cdr3_nt: TGTGCCAGCAGCCGTTCTCGCGGCGGTTCCTCCTACAATGAGCAGTTCTTC; cdr3_aa: CASSRSRGGSSYNEQFF
cdr3_length: 15; j_call: TRBJ2-2; v_call: TRBV15; clone_size: -; d_call: -; cdr3_nt: TGTGCCACCAGACGGCGGGGCCTAGGGAACGGGGAGCTGTTTTTT; cdr3_aa: CATRRRGLGNGELFF
cdr3_length: 15; j_call: TRBJ2-1; v_call: TRBV10-1; clone_size: -; d_call: TRBD2; cdr3_nt: TGCGCCAGCAGTGCGGGACTAGTTTCCTACAATGAGCAGTTCTTC; cdr3_aa: CASSAGLVSYNEQFF
cdr3_length: 14; j_call: TRBJ2-3; v_call: TRBV19; clone_size: -; d_call: TRBD2; cdr3_nt: TGTGCCAGTATACCTAGCGGTAGCACAGATACGCAGTATTTT; cdr3_aa: CASIPSGSTDTQYF
cdr3_length: 15; j_call: TRBJ2-3; v_call: TRBV7-9; clone_size: -; d_call: -; cdr3_nt: TGTGCCAGCAGGCCCGGGACACCTTGGGGAGATACGCAGTATTTT; cdr3_aa: CASRPGTPWGDTQYF
cdr3_length: 12; j_call: TRBJ2-3; v_call: TRBV29-1; clone_size: -; d_call: TRBD2; cdr3_nt: TGCAGCGAAGAAGGACTAGCAGATACGCAGTATTTT; cdr3_aa: CSEEGLADTQYF
cdr3_length: 12; j_call: TRBJ1-6; v_call: TRBV3-1/TRBV3-2; clone_size: few; d_call: -; cdr3_nt: TGTGCCAGCAGCCGTCGGAATTCACCCCTCCACTTT; cdr3_aa: CASSRRNSPLHF